The next 19 T cell receptor beta chains were all read from a single sample in a study of T cell repertoires in cytomegalovirus infection. TCRdb redid the calling of the reads with MiXCR, one entry per CDR3 protein. The sample has around 210,000 distinct CDR3 sequences; about 5.9% are singletons. Sequencing was performed on PBMCs. The receptors were sampled from a human donor in good health (CMV status not recorded). Some clones in this sample may be carry-over from other donors' samples.

This clonotype was found many times. This sequence joins TRBV20-1 and TRBJ2-3; 12 nucleotides line up with TRBD2. The CDR3 contains 14 residues. Germline V gives CDR1 DFQATT, CDR2 SNEGSKA (reference sequence). V gave up 2 bases and J gave up 7 bases; unmatched junction bases: 4. The CDR3 DNA reads as TGCAGTGCTAGATTTCTAGCGGGGGGGCATACGCAGTATTTT. It is translated as CSARFLAGGHTQYF.

As concerns this clonotype: A clone one base away is much larger, so this may be a read error. The chain has TRBV19 and TRBJ2-2; TRBD1 is a possible D gene (5 bases). V lost 7 bases and J 5 bases, leaving 14 bases between the germline ends. The CDR3 spans 14 residues. CDR1 is LNHDA and CDR2 is SQIVND in the germline V gene (reference sequence). For the CDR3, the DNA is TGTGCCAGTAACCGCAGGGCCATAACCGGGGAGCTGTTTTTT. Its protein is CASNRRAITGELFF.

A note on this clonotype: This may be a read error: a much more frequent sequence differs by one nucleotide. The genes are TRBV20-1 and TRBJ2-2; maybe TRBD2 (6 bases). CDR1 is DFQATT and CDR2 is SNEGSKA in the germline V gene (reference sequence). V lost 4 bases and J 3 bases, leaving 15 bases between the germline ends. The CDR3 is 15 residues long. This CDR3 is CSANLPGVYTGELFF. The CDR3 DNA reads TGCAGTGCTAACCTCCCGGGGGTGTACACCGGGGAGCTGTTTTTT.

This clonotype was detected many times. The V call is TRBV20-1, the J call TRBJ2-7; weak D call: TRBD1 (6 bases). Trimming removed 0 bases from V and 4 bases from J, with 13 bases in between. Germline V CDR1 and CDR2: DFQATT, SNEGSKA (reference sequence). The CDR3 has 14 residues. CDR3: CSAREGGSGYEQYF. The CDR3 DNA sequence: TGCAGTGCTAGAGAAGGGGGATCAGGTTACGAGCAGTACTTC.

This chain connects TRBV29-1 to TRBJ1-4, with 8 positions matching TRBD1. The germline CDR1 and CDR2 sequences are SQVTM and ANQGSEA. The CDR3 is 12 residues long. J was trimmed by 6 bases and V by 6 bases; bases with no gene match: 3. This chain's CDR3 is CSVGQDYEKLFF. DNA for the CDR3: TGCAGCGTGGGACAGGACTATGAAAAACTGTTTTTT.

The V call is TRBV5-1, the J call TRBJ2-1; tentatively, D is TRBD1 (7 bases). This CDR3 has 16 residues. The germline CDR1 and CDR2 sequences are SGHRS and YFSETQ. With 3 bases removed from V and 3 bases from J, the gap between germline ends came to 16 bases. As DNA, the CDR3 is TGCGCCAGCAGCTCGGGGGACAGTTTTTACTACAATGAGCAGTTCTTC. It yields the protein CASSSGDSFYYNEQFF.

At least ten counts were recorded for this clonotype. The chain employs TRBV6-2 or TRBV6-3 and TRBJ2-1; 9 bases are a match to TRBD2. Looked up from germline, CDR1 is MNHEY and CDR2 is SVGEGT. The V segment lost 7 bases and the J segment 7 bases; nucleotides outside the gene matches: 11. The CDR3 covers 15 residues. The CDR3: CASMGLGGGANEQFF. Here the CDR3 DNA reads TGTGCCAGCATGGGATTGGGCGGGGGGGCTAATGAGCAGTTCTTC.

This clonotype was counted at least ten times. This sequence joins TRBV7-2 and TRBJ2-7; no clear D gene. Trimming shortened V by 5 bases and J by 5 bases, and 16 bases separated the two germline ends. Per the germline V gene, CDR1 is SGHTA and CDR2 is FQGNSA. This CDR3 is built from 14 residues. CDR3 nucleotide sequence: TGTGCCAGCAGCCCCGACGCGGCCCCCAACGAGCAGTACTTC. It translates to CASSPDAAPNEQYF.

This clonotype was counted at least ten times. This CDR3 is CASSPGRETQYF. The CDR3 nucleotides are TGTGCCAGTAGCCCTGGAAGAGAGACCCAGTACTTC. J is TRBJ2-5 and V is TRBV19, with unresolved D. The CDR3 has 12 amino acids. The germline gives CDR1 LNHDA, CDR2 SQIVND (reference sequence). Trimming shortened V by 6 bases and J by 4 bases, and 9 bases separated the two germline ends. The whole variable domain, filled in from reference TRBV19 and TRBJ2-5, reads DGGITQSPKYLFRKEGQNVTLSCEQNLNHDAMYWYRQDPGQGLRLIYYSQIVNDFQKGDIAEGYSVSREKKESFPLTVTSAQKNPTAFYLCASSPGRETQYFGPGTRLLVL.

This clonotype was observed at least ten times. The chain uses TRBV29-1 and TRBJ2-5; 8 bases agree with TRBD2. Trimming took 4 bases from V and 5 from J; bases not matched to a gene: 12. Looked up from germline, CDR1 is SQVTM and CDR2 is ANQGSEA. The CDR3 loop spans 15 amino acids. This chain's CDR3 is CSVALGGAAGETQYF. The CDR3, as DNA: TGCAGCGTTGCACTCGGGGGGGCGGCCGGGGAGACCCAGTACTTC.

This clonotype has only a few counts. For the CDR3, the DNA is TGCGCCAGCAGCTCAGCGGGGGCAGGGGATACGCAGTATTTT. It codes for CASSSAGAGDTQYF. This sequence joins TRBV5-1 and TRBJ2-3, with 8 bases matching TRBD2. Germline CDR1 reads SGHRS; CDR2 reads YFSETQ. The CDR3 runs to 14 residues. V trimming: 3 bases; J trimming: 6 bases; junction bases outside the gene matches: 6. Supplemented by reference TRBV5-1 and TRBJ2-3, the full variable domain reads KAGVTQTPRYLIKTRGQQVTLSCSPISGHRSVSWYQQTPGQGLQFLFEYFSETQRNKGNFPGRFSGRQFSNSRSEMNVSTLELGDSALYLCASSSAGAGDTQYFGPGTRLTVL.

This clonotype was counted many times. The chain joins TRBV5-5 to TRBJ1-5; TRBD1 might be the D (5 bases). Germline V lookup: CDR1 SGHKS, CDR2 YYEKEE (reference sequence). With 2 bases removed from V and 7 bases from J, the gap between germline ends came to 16 bases. The CDR3 loop spans 15 amino acids. The CDR3, as DNA: TGTGCCAGCAGCTTCCTCCAGGGAGACGGCCAGCCCCAGCATTTT. Amino acids: CASSFLQGDGQPQHF.

The table lists this clonotype with many counts. CDR3 DNA: TGCAGTGCAACGACTAGCGGGGGCACAGATACGCAGTATTTT. Residues: CSATTSGGTDTQYF. The chain joins TRBV20-1 to TRBJ2-3; 11 nucleotides line up with TRBD2. This CDR3 is built from 14 residues. V shed 6 bases and J 1 base; nucleotides not matched to a gene: 3. Germline V lookup: CDR1 DFQATT, CDR2 SNEGSKA (reference sequence).

In its sample, this clonotype was seen many times. V is TRBV4-1 and J is TRBJ2-1, with D possibly TRBD2 on 6 matching bases. CDR1 and CDR2 from the germline V gene are MGHRA and YSYEKL. Between the trimmed V and J ends, which lost 7 bases and 7 bases, there was a span of 20 bases. The CDR3 is 15 amino acids. CDR3 bases: TGCGCCAGCACGTTATTAGGCGGGGTCGGGAATGAGCAGTTCTTC. This sequence encodes CASTLLGGVGNEQFF.

This clonotype was seen repeatedly, ten times or more. J is TRBJ2-5 and V is TRBV19; D possibly corresponds to TRBD1 (5 bases). V was cut by 5 bases and J by 2 bases, with 9 bases left in between. The CDR3 has 13 amino acids. Germline V CDR1 and CDR2: LNHDA, SQIVND (reference sequence). The CDR3 spells CASSVTGQETQYF. The CDR3 DNA follows: TGTGCCAGTAGTGTTACAGGTCAAGAGACCCAGTACTTC.

This clonotype was counted ten times or more. This rearrangement joins TRBV6-2 or TRBV6-3 to TRBJ1-5; D remains unclear. The CDR3 length is 13 residues. The V end was cut by 8 bases, the J end by 6 bases, with 14 bases between. Germline V gene data show CDR1 as MNHEY and CDR2 as SVGEGT. CDR3 protein: CASAASDIQPQHF. The CDR3 nucleotides read TGTGCCAGCGCGGCCAGTGACATTCAGCCCCAGCATTTT.

This chain connects TRBV30 to TRBJ1-5, with 8 bases that match TRBD1. Per germline, CDR1 GTSNPN and CDR2 SVGIG (reference sequence). V lost 3 bases, J lost 5 bases, and 9 bases stayed unmatched. The CDR3 spans 15 residues. The CDR3 loop reads CAWSKDGQGYQPQHF. CDR3 in DNA: TGTGCCTGGAGCAAAGACGGACAGGGCTATCAGCCCCAGCATTTT.

At least ten counts were recorded for this clonotype. This chain uses TRBV12-3 or TRBV12-4 with TRBJ1-1; possibly TRBD1 for D (5 bases). The V end lost 6 bases, the J end lost 6 bases, and 20 bases lay between the germline ends. This CDR3 has 15 residues. The CDR3 loop reads CASSLRAGMGAEAFF. The CDR3 nucleotides read TGTGCCAGCAGCCTACGGGCAGGGATGGGGGCTGAAGCTTTCTTT.

This rearrangement joins TRBV20-1 to TRBJ2-2; D unclear. This CDR3 region has 13 residues. Trimming removed 3 bases at V and 4 bases at J, with 9 bases between. Germline lookup yields CDR1 DFQATT and CDR2 SNEGSKA (reference sequence). CDR3 sequence reads: CSASQVITGELFF. In nucleotides, the CDR3 is TGCAGTGCTAGCCAGGTTATCACCGGGGAGCTGTTTTTT.